This T cell receptor beta chain was profiled in a study of shared clonotypes between healthy human individuals. Germline-derived CDR1 and CDR2 are MGHRA and YSYEKL. The V end was cut by 4 bases, the J end by 7 bases, with 11 bases between. This CDR3 spans 13 amino acids. The donor population consisted of healthy HIV-negative adults with no recent acute infections or vaccinations. Once extracted for a subset, genomic DNA was divided evenly among several immunoSEQ plates. Profiled with immunoSEQ multiplex PCR; TCRdb holds only in-frame clones, not every one. In the table there are under 850,000 clones, around 77% of which are singletons.

The J gene is TRBJ2-1, the V gene TRBV4-1, with D possibly TRBD2 on 5 matching bases. The TCR was taken from a woman in her thirties in good health. The material sequenced was memory CD4+ T cells sorted from blood. Subset reported: CD45RA-negative fraction. As DNA, the CDR3 is TGCGCCAGCAGCCTAGCCGGGGTAAATGAGCAGTTCTTC. It is translated as CASSLAGVNEQFF.